This T cell receptor beta chain originates from a study of shared clonotypes between healthy human individuals. Study-level findings and limits: The authors expected sequencing depth to affect clonotype sharing among donors.

A word on this clone: Its antigen is undetermined.

Sequencing was at deep level. TCRdb's copy holds only in-frame clones and misses some; the assay was immunoSEQ multiplex PCR. The sample yields around 980,000 clones, about 84% seen once. The germline V gene has CDR1 MDHEN and CDR2 SYDVKM. The CDR3 is made up of 14 amino acids. Trimming stripped 5 bases from V and 0 bases from J, with 10 bases between. V and J are TRBV28 and TRBJ1-2; D is unresolved. This sequence was found in a young man in good health. Some clones in this sample may be carry-over from other donors' samples. Input material: memory CD4+ T cells from PBMCs. Subset described: CD45RA-negative fraction. The CDR3 sequence is CASSRSTPNYGYTF. The CDR3 nucleotides read TGTGCCAGCAGTCGGTCGACCCCTAACTATGGCTACACCTTC.